By share, the clone carrying this T cell receptor beta chain ranks as medium-sized. Its antigen is unknown. The CDR3 has 11 residues. From germline, CDR1 is SGHTA and CDR2 FQGNSA. V lost 3 bases and J 9 bases, leaving 6 bases between the germline ends. This sample was taken from a study of T cell repertoires in cytomegalovirus infection. TCRdb ran MiXCR on the reads and lists one entry per CDR3 protein. The sample consists of 370,000 or so distinct CDR3 sequences, roughly 36% of them appearing once. The sample was cultured PBMCs, taken from culture after CMV antigen stimulation. This clonotype originated in a human donor in good health (CMV status not recorded). Some clones in this sample may be carry-over from other donors' samples. The chain combines TRBV7-2 with TRBJ2-1; D unresolved. DNA for the CDR3: TGTGCCAGCAGCTTGATCTCTGAGCAGTTCTTC. Its protein is CASSLISEQFF.